These T cell receptor beta chains were read from a single sample in a study of Graves' ophthalmopathy and Graves' hyperthyroidism. Using its own MiXCR run on the multiplex PCR reads, TCRdb lists one record per CDR3 protein. The sample has under 250,000 distinct CDR3 sequences; over 25% are singletons. The sequencing input was peripheral blood. These receptors were taken from a man over 45 with Graves' ophthalmopathy. The conserved cysteine and the conserved F or W are not part of the CDR3 here. Fields, in order: J gene, V gene, clone size, CDR3 protein. Only part of the rows carry a size: once, few, many, or a class if the clone is expanded.

TRBJ2-5,TRBV6-1,few,ASNPTRVGETQY
TRBJ2-7,TRBV6-1,NA,ASREGGTRIYEQY
TRBJ2-7,TRBV6-2/TRBV6-3,many,ASSERGGSYEQY
TRBJ1-5,TRBV6-5,many,ASSWGTGEAQPQH
TRBJ1-1,TRBV6-1,NA,ASCRTGRNTEAF
TRBJ1-1,TRBV3-1,many,ASSQDSRYTEAF
TRBJ2-7,TRBV9,many,ASSVDGLTDEQY
TRBJ2-7,TRBV19,many,ASSSDRDKAYEQY
TRBJ2-7,TRBV6-1,many,ASGELYGGSSYEQY
TRBJ2-7,TRBV6-5,many,ASRGTGGAWYEQY
TRBJ2-7,TRBV6-2/TRBV6-3,many,ASSYQHLPYEQY
TRBJ2-5,TRBV12-3/TRBV12-4,many,ASSFSPSETQY
TRBJ2-5,TRBV6-5,NA,ASSYSARKEETQY
TRBJ1-1,TRBV12-3/TRBV12-4,NA,ASLRDSQPEAF
TRBJ2-5,TRBV29-1,many,SVDQGARGETQY
TRBJ2-7,TRBV20-1,few,SARLTSGVDEQY
TRBJ2-2,TRBV7-2,NA,ASSLALAGTGELF
TRBJ1-1,TRBV29-1,many,SNSGPSNTEAF
TRBJ2-7,TRBV19,many,ATRDQYEQY
TRBJ1-1,TRBV12-3/TRBV12-4,NA,ASSDRVMNTEAF
TRBJ1-1,TRBV29-1,many,SVERQGGTEAF
TRBJ1-5,TRBV28,NA,ASSLWGGAAQPQH
TRBJ1-2,TRBV24-1,many,ATSDPRDRGSGYT
TRBJ2-2,TRBV6-2/TRBV6-3,NA,ASSYGGRKPGELF
TRBJ1-6,TRBV6-1,NA,ASSERPLSSSPLH
TRBJ2-7,TRBV28,many,ASSPGTGGAEQY
TRBJ2-5,TRBV7-2,many,ASSPTSAQETQY
TRBJ1-1,TRBV5-1,NA,ASSLGEGTEAF
TRBJ2-2,TRBV28,many,ASSFSNTGELF
TRBJ2-7,TRBV28,NA,ASSLFWRPDSYEQY
TRBJ1-1,TRBV19,NA,ASSAPGQGSLNTEAF
TRBJ2-3,TRBV19,many,ASSIYQGRDTQY
TRBJ2-5,TRBV9,many,ASSVEPGSLETQY
TRBJ2-7,TRBV29-1,many,SVSMGDRSYEQY
TRBJ2-7,TRBV5-1,NA,ASSLRGHSFLSYEQY
TRBJ2-7,TRBV7-9,NA,ASSPTGLKSYEQY
TRBJ2-5,TRBV13,NA,ASSPGGTRQETQY
TRBJ2-7,TRBV19,many,ASSMGTGVFYEQY
TRBJ1-5,TRBV19,few,ASSIQTYQPQH
TRBJ2-3,TRBV5-6,many,ASSSTGTTDTQY
TRBJ1-2,TRBV27,NA,ASSFGVERGYGYT
TRBJ2-5,TRBV18,many,ASSPNWGRETQY
TRBJ2-7,TRBV6-1,once,ASSAGPGRRLGEQY
TRBJ2-2,TRBV28,many,ASSLRTGNTGELF
TRBJ2-7,TRBV11-2,once,ASSPAGLSYEQY
TRBJ1-2,TRBV10-3,NA,AISESLAGDGYT
TRBJ1-2,TRBV28,many,ASLPGPSYGYT
TRBJ1-5,TRBV6-6,many,ASSFYPGQGSQPQH
TRBJ2-5,TRBV28,NA,ASSLPLAAQETQY
TRBJ1-1,TRBV28,NA,ASSDTGGRDTEAF
TRBJ1-2,TRBV19,many,ASSTTPTGIYGYT
TRBJ2-7,TRBV28,NA,ASSRGISVYEQY
TRBJ1-6,TRBV24-1,many,ATSDSGLTNSPLH
TRBJ2-2,TRBV7-3,NA,ASSGSGTRGTGELF
TRBJ2-1,TRBV28,many,ASSFSTSSSYNEQF
TRBJ2-7,TRBV2,many,ASSEGLAGVHEQY
TRBJ2-5,TRBV19,NA,ASSSPDLEETQY
TRBJ2-5,TRBV10-3,NA,ATRQVQETQY
TRBJ1-2,TRBV6-2/TRBV6-3,few,ASTREPRYGYT
TRBJ2-7,TRBV20-1,NA,SAASPLAPSSYEQY